The 30 T cell receptor beta chains reported below all come from one sample, sequenced in a study of T cells in Graves' hyperthyroidism and ophthalmopathy. Amplified TCR beta CDR3 regions came from RNA transcripts. When the TCR CDR3 underwent first-round RT-PCR, the HTBI primer set was used. Each CDR3 protein is one row after TCRdb ran MiXCR on the multiplex PCR reads. This sample carries 100,000 to 140,000 distinct CDR3 sequences, approximately 16% of them seen once, and the ten largest clones take around 44%. Sequenced material: blood. The receptors were gathered from a woman in her 50s with Graves' hyperthyroidism.

There are many counts of this clonotype. The rearrangement joins TRBV5-6 to TRBJ2-5, with 10 nucleotides matching TRBD1. With 2 bases clipped from V and 4 bases from J, the junction kept 5 bases outside the gene matches. This CDR3 comprises 15 residues. The germline V gene has CDR1 SGHDT and CDR2 YYEEEE. CDR3 coding DNA: TGTGCCAGCAGCTTCCGGGACAGGGGTCCAGAGACCCAGTACTTC. This gives the protein CASSFRDRGPETQYF.

This clonotype has a handful of counts. This clone may be a read error of a much larger clone one base away. The rearrangement links TRBV12-3 or TRBV12-4 to TRBJ2-7; tentatively, D is TRBD1 (6 bases). The CDR3 length is 15 residues. Trimming pared 7 bases from V and 2 bases from J, leaving 18 bases between. CDR3 region: CASNPDRVPPYEQYF. CDR3 nucleotide sequence: TGTGCCAGCAATCCGGACAGAGTCCCCCCCTACGAGCAGTACTTC.

This clonotype appeared many times. The V gene is TRBV4-2, the J gene TRBJ1-4; 11 nucleotides align to TRBD1. Germline V CDR1 and CDR2: LGHNA, YNFKEQ. CDR3 length equals 14 residues. V was clipped by 8 bases and J by 7 bases; unmatched bases: 6. CDR3 bases: TGTGCCAGCGGGACAGGGGGAGGAGGTGAAAAACTGTTTTTT. Protein: CASGTGGGGEKLFF.

This clonotype showed up many times. The J gene is TRBJ2-3, the V gene TRBV20-1; TRBD1 matches 8 bases. V trimming: 1 base; J trimming: 5 bases; junction bases outside the gene matches: 8. Germline V gene data show CDR1 as DFQATT and CDR2 as SNEGSKA (reference sequence). The CDR3 totals 15 residues. The CDR3 DNA reads TGCAGTGCTAGAGGGACAGGGACGACTAAAGATACGCAGTATTTT. It yields the protein CSARGTGTTKDTQYF.

This clonotype was recorded many times. This chain uses TRBV12-3 or TRBV12-4 with TRBJ2-5; 7 nucleotides align to TRBD2. The CDR3 spans 14 residues. The ends lost 8 bases at V and 5 bases at J; junction bases unmatched: 11. The CDR3 DNA follows: TGTGCCAGCCGTGTAGGGAGGGCCCTTGAGACCCAGTACTTC. Amino acid sequence: CASRVGRALETQYF.

This chain links TRBV11-2 with TRBJ2-2; TRBD2 matches 12 bases. Unmatched junction bases numbered 8, after V lost 5 bases and J lost 7 bases. The CDR3 runs to 16 residues. In germline, CDR1 is SGHAT, CDR2 FQNNGV. CDR3 DNA: TGTGCCAGCAGCCCCCGACTAGCGGGAGTTGGCGGGGAGCTGTTTTTT. Encoded protein: CASSPRLAGVGGELFF.

In its sample, this clonotype was seen many times. This chain connects TRBV11-2 to TRBJ2-1; 13 nucleotides match TRBD2. V shed 6 bases and J 6 bases; nucleotides not matched to a gene: 5. CDR3 length equals 15 residues. Germline CDR1 reads SGHAT; CDR2 reads FQNNGV. In DNA form, the CDR3 reads TGTGCCAGCAGGATACTAGCGGGAGGGGGCAATGAGCAGTTCTTC. Translated: CASRILAGGGNEQFF.

This clonotype has at least ten counts. This chain connects TRBV28 to TRBJ1-4; no clear D gene. Germline-derived CDR1 and CDR2 are MDHEN and SYDVKM. The CDR3 totals 12 residues. Trimming shortened V by 3 bases and J by 8 bases, and 7 bases separated the two germline ends. The CDR3 nucleotides are TGTGCCAGCAGTTTTGGAGGCGAAAAACTGTTTTTT. The encoded protein is CASSFGGEKLFF. Looking up the rest from reference TRBV28 and TRBJ1-4 gives the full variable domain: DVKVTQSSRYLVKRTGEKVFLECVQDMDHENMFWYRQDPGLGLRLIYFSYDVKMKEKGDIPEGYSVSREKKERFSLILESASTNQTSMYLCASSFGGEKLFFGSGTQLSVL.

The chain joins TRBV5-1 to TRBJ1-1, with D possibly TRBD1 on 5 matching bases. The CDR3 consists of 16 residues. Per the germline V gene, CDR1 is SGHRS and CDR2 is YFSETQ. V lost 0 bases to trimming and J lost 1 base, with 13 bases between them. The CDR3 loop reads CASSLAVVGPNTEAFF. The CDR3 coding sequence is TGCGCCAGCAGCTTGGCCGTGGTGGGACCGAACACTGAAGCTTTCTTT. Based on the CDR3 plus reference TRBV5-1 and TRBJ1-1, the full variable domain is KAGVTQTPRYLIKTRGQQVTLSCSPISGHRSVSWYQQTPGQGLQFLFEYFSETQRNKGNFPGRFSGRQFSNSRSEMNVSTLELGDSALYLCASSLAVVGPNTEAFFGQGTRLTVV.

The table lists this clonotype with many counts. V usage is TRBV7-9 and J usage is TRBJ2-3; TRBD2 aligns across 7 bases. The germline V gene encodes CDR1 SEHNR and CDR2 FQNEAQ (reference sequence). CDR3 length: 17 residues. J gave up 1 base and V 4 bases, and 11 bases lay outside the gene matches. This CDR3 reads CASSSSPGLAGTDTQYF. As DNA, the CDR3 is TGTGCCAGCAGCTCATCACCCGGGCTAGCGGGCACAGATACGCAGTATTTT.

At least ten counts were recorded for this clonotype. The chain recombines TRBV20-1 with TRBJ2-2; possibly TRBD2 for D (5 bases). Germline values: CDR1 DFQATT, CDR2 SNEGSKA (reference sequence). This CDR3 is built from 15 residues. Trimming took off 6 bases at V and 3 bases at J, with 17 bases between the two ends. The CDR3 DNA is TGCAGTGCACCCAACAGCGGAGCGGACACCGGGGAGCTGTTTTTT. Its translation is CSAPNSGADTGELFF.

The CDR3 region has the DNA TGTGCCAGCAGTCAAGACAGGGGAACTGGCAGTGCGCCCCAGCATTTT. Translating it yields CASSQDRGTGSAPQHF. This chain uses TRBV28 with TRBJ1-5; 8 nucleotides agree with TRBD1. Trimming removed 5 bases from V and 9 bases from J; junction bases left unmatched: 15. The CDR3 runs to 16 residues. The germline V gene has CDR1 MDHEN and CDR2 SYDVKM.

This clonotype showed up many times. V is TRBV2 and J is TRBJ2-4; D not certain. Per the germline V gene, CDR1 is SNHLY and CDR2 is FYNNEI. The CDR3 has 15 amino acids. With 3 bases removed from V and 7 bases from J, the gap between germline ends came to 16 bases. This CDR3 is CASSDSNTGPNIQYF. In DNA, the CDR3 is TGTGCCAGCAGTGACTCCAACACCGGGCCGAACATTCAGTACTTC.

The chain joins TRBV2 to TRBJ1-1; no firm D call. CDR3 length equals 11 residues. The V end lost 5 bases, the J end lost 7 bases, and 8 bases lay between the germline ends. Per germline, CDR1 SNHLY and CDR2 FYNNEI. The CDR3 nucleotides read TGTGCCAGCAGTCTTCAAGATGAAGCTTTCTTT. Protein: CASSLQDEAFF.

There are many counts of this clonotype. This chain links TRBV3-1 with TRBJ2-2, with unresolved D. This CDR3 is built from 11 residues. The V end was cut by 3 bases, the J end by 6 bases, with 2 bases between. Germline CDR1 LGHDT, CDR2 YNNKEL (reference sequence). CDR3 DNA sequence: TGTGCCAGCAGCCACTCCGGGGAGCTGTTTTTT. Translation gives CASSHSGELFF.

This clonotype has just a few counts. This rearrangement joins TRBV19 to TRBJ2-3, with 11 bases lining up with TRBD2. The CDR3 is 16 residues long. In germline, CDR1 is LNHDA, CDR2 SQIVND (reference sequence). The ends lost 3 bases at V and 3 bases at J; junction bases unmatched: 5. DNA of the CDR3: TGTGCCAGTAGTATTTCCGGGACTAGCGGAACAGATACGCAGTATTTT. Protein: CASSISGTSGTDTQYF.

In this sample, this clonotype turned up many times. This chain's CDR3 is CASTSRAYEQYF. DNA for the CDR3: TGTGCCAGCACCTCAAGAGCCTACGAGCAGTACTTC. The V gene is TRBV6-1, the J gene TRBJ2-7; no reliable D call. V was trimmed by 7 bases and J by 2 bases, leaving 9 bases between them. This CDR3 has 12 residues. Per the germline V gene, CDR1 is MNHNS and CDR2 is SASEGT.

In this sample, this clonotype turned up many times. In DNA, the CDR3 is TGTGCCAGCTCACCCCTGGGACAGGTATACAATGAGCAGTTCTTC. Amino acids: CASSPLGQVYNEQFF. The genes are TRBV18 and TRBJ2-1; 8 positions agree with TRBD1. J lost 4 bases, V lost 3 bases, and 5 bases had no gene match. Per the germline V gene, CDR1 is KGHSH and CDR2 is LQKENI. This CDR3 is 15 amino acids long.

The V and J genes are TRBV5-1 and TRBJ2-5, with 9 bases fitting TRBD2. CDR1 is SGHRS and CDR2 is YFSETQ in the germline V gene. This CDR3 spans 16 amino acids. V shed 0 bases, J shed 2 bases, and the junction held 5 bases outside the gene matches. CDR3 nucleotide sequence: TGCGCCAGCAGCTTGGCAGTGGCGGGAGGGCAAGAGACCCAGTACTTC. Its protein product is CASSLAVAGGQETQYF.

This clonotype was detected many times. The rearrangement joins TRBV3-1 to TRBJ2-3; tentatively, D is TRBD2 (6 bases). CDR1 LGHDT and CDR2 YNNKEL come from the germline V gene (reference sequence). The CDR3 length is 14 residues. The ends were cut back, 3 bases at V and 4 bases at J, with 11 bases in the middle. In nucleotides, the CDR3 is TGTGCCAGCAGCCAGCGGGGTTTTGCAGATACGCAGTATTTT. It encodes CASSQRGFADTQYF.

This clonotype was observed at least ten times. The genes are TRBV5-1 and TRBJ2-7; a weak D match, TRBD2 (6 bases). The CDR3 contains 17 residues. Trimming left V 2 bases short and J 3 bases short, with 21 bases between. Per germline, CDR1 SGHRS and CDR2 YFSETQ. CDR3 nucleotide sequence: TGCGCCAGCAGCTTTGCAACGGCTATGGCGGGAAACTACGAGCAGTACTTC. Amino acids: CASSFATAMAGNYEQYF.

With regard to this clonotype: No conserved phenylalanine or tryptophan ends this CDR3, so it is likely a read error. The chain combines TRBV30 with TRBJ2-5; 15 bases map to TRBD2. CDR1 and CDR2 (germline): GTSNPN, SVGIG (reference sequence). This CDR3 has 19 residues. V shed 0 bases, J shed 3 bases, and the junction held 11 bases outside the gene matches. This chain's CDR3 is CAWSVWFGTSGRLEETQYS. The DNA for the CDR3 is TGTGCCTGGAGTGTTTGGTTCGGGACTAGCGGGAGGTTGGAAGAGACCCAGTACTCC.

This clonotype was counted many times. CDR3 amino acids: CASSLRFQPQHF. CDR3 DNA: TGTGCCAGCAGTTTGCGGTTTCAGCCCCAGCATTTT. The chain couples TRBV28 to TRBJ1-5; the D is unclear. The germline gives CDR1 MDHEN, CDR2 SYDVKM. The CDR3 contains 12 residues. Trimming pared 3 bases from V and 6 bases from J, leaving 6 bases between.

This clonotype showed up many times. This rearrangement joins TRBV5-1 to TRBJ2-3, with 11 bases aligning to TRBD2. CDR1 is SGHRS, CDR2 YFSETQ, per germline. The V and J ends lost 3 bases and 1 base, in that order; junction bases with no gene match: 10. This CDR3 is 18 amino acids long. The CDR3 spells CASSSPITSGRRTDTQYF. The CDR3 nucleotides are TGCGCCAGCAGCTCGCCGATCACTAGCGGGAGACGCACAGATACGCAGTATTTT.

This clonotype was detected many times. The chain has TRBV11-3 and TRBJ2-1; no definite D call. Trimming removed 2 bases at V and 4 bases at J, with 6 bases between. In germline, CDR1 is SGHNT, CDR2 YENEEA. The CDR3 loop spans 13 amino acids. The CDR3 DNA reads TGTGCCAGCAGCTTAAACTCTTACAATGAGCAGTTCTTC. This encodes CASSLNSYNEQFF.

This clonotype was seen at least ten times. The chain combines TRBV6-4 with TRBJ2-2, with 7 bases identical to TRBD1. CDR1 is MRHNA and CDR2 is SNTAGT in the germline V gene. CDR3 length: 14 amino acids. V dropped 0 bases and J dropped 6; count of bases not matched to a gene: 1. DNA of the CDR3: TGTGCCAGCAGTGACTCGCAGGGGGCCGGGGAGCTGTTTTTT. Protein: CASSDSQGAGELFF.

This clonotype has at least ten counts. The chain carries TRBV6-1 and TRBJ2-7; TRBD2 matches 15 bases. V was clipped by 6 bases and J by 7 bases; unmatched bases: 4. Germline CDR1 reads MNHNS; CDR2 reads SASEGT. CDR3 size: 14 residues. CDR3 region: CASSRTSGRGEQYF. The CDR3 region has the DNA TGTGCCAGCAGCCGGACTAGCGGGAGGGGTGAGCAGTACTTC.

This clonotype occurred many times. The J gene is TRBJ1-2, the V gene TRBV29-1; no clear D gene. Trimming pared 2 bases from V and 5 bases from J, leaving 9 bases between. Germline CDR1 is SQVTM and CDR2 is ANQGSEA. This CDR3 is built from 12 residues. The CDR3 spells CSVELRTYGYTF. In DNA form, the CDR3 reads TGCAGCGTTGAACTTCGGACTTATGGCTACACCTTC.

The chain employs TRBV28 and TRBJ1-2; 10 positions agree with TRBD1. The CDR3 totals 15 residues. Germline CDR1 is MDHEN and CDR2 is SYDVKM. Trimming removed 4 bases from V and 4 bases from J; junction bases left unmatched: 6. The CDR3 is CASSWGTGDAYGYTF. The CDR3 region has the DNA TGTGCCAGCAGTTGGGGGACAGGGGATGCCTATGGCTACACCTTC.

The CDR3 loop reads CASSGFSGDTQYF. The DNA of the CDR3 is TGTGCCAGCAGCGGCTTTTCTGGGGATACGCAGTATTTT. The chain links TRBV12-3 or TRBV12-4 to TRBJ2-3; D is undetermined. The V and J ends lost 6 bases and 6 bases respectively, with 13 bases between them. The CDR3 consists of 13 residues.